This T cell receptor (beta chain) was captured in a study of shared clonotypes between healthy human individuals. The ends were cut back, 2 bases at V and 5 bases at J, with 12 bases in the middle. Germline CDR1 reads GTSNPN; CDR2 reads SVGIG (reference sequence). This CDR3 has 13 residues. The study's findings and limits: What naive subsets generally showed was a larger estimated richness than memory subsets showed.

In regard to this clone: Its antigen is unidentified.

Original processing notes: Without quality scores, immunoSEQ junctional reads could not be filtered like full-length reads. Sequencing was performed with immunoSEQ multiplex PCR; in TCRdb, only in-frame clones are kept and a portion is missing. V and J calls plus clone size are reproduced from that table; the DNA served to infer D and trimming. The sample gives under 150,000 clones, more than 65% of which show up once; around 23% is in the top ten. The sample comprised memory CD8+ T cells sorted from blood. Stated subset: CD45RO+ cells pooled with CCR7-negative TemRA cells. The rearrangement joins TRBV30 to TRBJ2-5, with no clear D. This TCR came from a woman in her 30s in good health. The DNA of the CDR3 is TGTGCCTGGAGTTCGCCGGCCTCGGAGACCCAGTACTTC. Protein sequence: CAWSSPASETQYF.